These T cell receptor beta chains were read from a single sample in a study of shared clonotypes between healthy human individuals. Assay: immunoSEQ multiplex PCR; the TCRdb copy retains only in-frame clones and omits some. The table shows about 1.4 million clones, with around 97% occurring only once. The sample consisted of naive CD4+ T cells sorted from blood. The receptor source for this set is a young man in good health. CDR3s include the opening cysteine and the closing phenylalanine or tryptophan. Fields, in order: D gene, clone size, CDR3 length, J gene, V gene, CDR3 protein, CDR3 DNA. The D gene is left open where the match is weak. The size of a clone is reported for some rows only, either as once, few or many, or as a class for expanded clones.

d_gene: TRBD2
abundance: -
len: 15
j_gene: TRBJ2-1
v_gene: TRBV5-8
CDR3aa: CASSLGTSGSVKQFF
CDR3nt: TGTGCCAGCAGCCTAGGGACTAGCGGGAGTGTTAAGCAGTTCTTC

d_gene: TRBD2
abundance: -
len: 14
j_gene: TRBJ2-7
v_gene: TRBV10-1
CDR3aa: CASSEGGRSYEQYF
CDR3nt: TGCGCCAGCAGTGAAGGCGGGAGAAGCTACGAGCAGTACTTC

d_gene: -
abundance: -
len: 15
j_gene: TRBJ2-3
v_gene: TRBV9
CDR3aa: CASSVGPGGTDTQYF
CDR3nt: TGTGCCAGCAGCGTAGGGCCGGGTGGCACAGATACGCAGTATTTT

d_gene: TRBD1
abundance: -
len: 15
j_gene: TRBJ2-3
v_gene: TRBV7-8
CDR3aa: CASSSGQGRSDTQYF
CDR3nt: TGTGCCAGCAGCTCGGGACAGGGGAGGTCAGATACGCAGTATTTT

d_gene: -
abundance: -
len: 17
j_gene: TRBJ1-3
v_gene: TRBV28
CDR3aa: CASSSPEPEPSGNTIYF
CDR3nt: TGTGCCAGCAGCTCGCCCGAGCCGGAGCCCTCTGGAAACACCATATATTTT

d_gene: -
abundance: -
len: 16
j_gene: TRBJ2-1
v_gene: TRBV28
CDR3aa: CASREKRELQYNEQFF
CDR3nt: TGTGCCAGCAGAGAGAAACGGGAGCTACAGTACAATGAGCAGTTCTTC

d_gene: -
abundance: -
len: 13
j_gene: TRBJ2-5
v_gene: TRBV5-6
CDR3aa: CASSLVVQETQYF
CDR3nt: TGTGCCAGCAGCCTGGTCGTCCAAGAGACCCAGTACTTC

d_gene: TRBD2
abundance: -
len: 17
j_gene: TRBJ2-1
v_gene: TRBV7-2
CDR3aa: CASSDLSGRHDYNEQFF
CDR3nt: TGTGCCAGCAGCGACCTTAGCGGGAGGCACGATTACAATGAGCAGTTCTTC

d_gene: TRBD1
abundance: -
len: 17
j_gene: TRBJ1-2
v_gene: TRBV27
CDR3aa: CASSPVFRDRGSYGYTF
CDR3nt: TGTGCCAGCAGTCCCGTTTTCCGGGACAGGGGGTCCTATGGCTACACCTTC

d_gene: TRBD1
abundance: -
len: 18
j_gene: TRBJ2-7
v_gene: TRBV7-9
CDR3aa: CASSSLPGQGIGSYEQYF
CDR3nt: TGTGCCAGCAGCTCCCTGCCGGGACAGGGAATCGGCTCCTACGAGCAGTACTTC

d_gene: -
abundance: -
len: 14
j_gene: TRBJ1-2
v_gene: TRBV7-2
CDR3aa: CASSQPGDHYGYTF
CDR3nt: TGTGCCAGCAGCCAACCCGGGGACCACTATGGCTACACCTTC

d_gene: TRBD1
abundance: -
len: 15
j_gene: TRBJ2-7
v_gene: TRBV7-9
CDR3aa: CASTQTGGASYEQYF
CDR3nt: TGTGCCAGCACCCAAACAGGGGGCGCGTCCTACGAGCAGTACTTC

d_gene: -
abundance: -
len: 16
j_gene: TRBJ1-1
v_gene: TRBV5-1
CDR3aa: CASSLAMGAIGTEAFF
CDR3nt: TGCGCCAGCAGCTTGGCCATGGGGGCTATTGGAACTGAAGCTTTCTTT

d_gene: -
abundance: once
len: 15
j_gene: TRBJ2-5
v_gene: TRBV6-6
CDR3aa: CASTIGAGSLQTQYF
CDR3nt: TGTGCCAGCACTATTGGGGCTGGGAGCTTGCAGACCCAGTACTTC